These 9 T cell receptor beta chains share one sample of origin, sequenced in a study of CD8+CD57+ T cells in acquired aplastic anemia. In patients chosen for sequencing, flow cytometry had shown CD8+CD57+ cell expansion. Profiling that covered TCR beta VDJ and CDR3 relied on genomic DNA as its template. TCRdb re-derived calls from the reads in MiXCR, one entry per CDR3 protein. The sample lists about 160,000 distinct CDR3 sequences, approximately 44% occurring once. The sequencing sample was made of sorted CD4+, CD8+, or CD8+CD57+ T cells (not recorded which) from PBMCs. Receptors were obtained from a human donor with aplastic anemia.

This clonotype was seen more than once but under ten times. The chain combines TRBV29-1 with TRBJ2-3, with D possibly matching TRBD1 (6 bases). The CDR3 is 13 residues long. Germline CDR1 and CDR2: SQVTM and ANQGSEA. CDR3 coding DNA: TGCAGTGCGAGGACAGCCAGCACAGATACGCAGTATTTT. It is translated as CSARTASTDTQYF.

V and J are TRBV2 and TRBJ1-6; 10 positions agree with TRBD1. CDR3 length equals 14 residues. CDR1 and CDR2 from the germline V gene are SNHLY and FYNNEI. V shed 7 bases and J 9 bases; nucleotides not matched to a gene: 6. Here the CDR3 reads CASIRTGGGSPLHF. The CDR3 nucleotides are TGTGCCAGCATTCGGACAGGGGGAGGTTCACCCCTCCACTTT.

On this clonotype itself: Here the CDR3 omits its conserved ending phenylalanine or tryptophan, so a read error is the likely source. The gene calls are TRBV5-6 and TRBJ2-1, with D possibly being TRBD1 (5 bases). The V end was cut by 1 base, the J end by 7 bases, with 15 bases between. This CDR3 region has 15 residues. The germline gives CDR1 SGHDT, CDR2 YYEEEE. The CDR3 spells CASSLFRVVANEQFL. The CDR3 region has the DNA TGTGCCAGCAGCTTGTTCAGGGTCGTCGCGAATGAGCAGTTCCTC.

This clonotype was counted at least ten times. The gene calls are TRBV7-2 and TRBJ2-2; D tentatively fits TRBD1 or TRBD2 (5 bases each). Trimming removed 0 bases at V and 7 bases at J, with 15 bases between. Germline CDR1 is SGHTA and CDR2 is FQGNSA. CDR3 length: 16 amino acids. The CDR3 region is CASSLARVAGHGELFF. CDR3 bases: TGTGCCAGCAGCTTAGCGAGGGTGGCTGGACACGGGGAGCTGTTTTTT.

Concerning this clonotype itself: The junction differs from germline at one of its ends, possibly a read error. The chain has TRBV6-1 and TRBJ1-1; D gene uncertain. The CDR3 is 14 residues long. Looked up from germline, CDR1 is MNHNS and CDR2 is SASEGT. Here the CDR3 DNA reads TGTGCCGGCAGTGAAGATCGGGGAGACACTGAAGCTTTCTTT. It is translated as CAGSEDRGDTEAFF.

This clonotype turned up a few times. The chain links TRBV18 to TRBJ2-1; 13 bases map to TRBD2. This CDR3 contains 15 residues. The ends lost 4 bases at V and 5 bases at J; junction bases unmatched: 2. Germline V lookup: CDR1 KGHSH, CDR2 LQKENI. The CDR3 region is CASSRTSGRDNEQFF. The CDR3 DNA follows: TGTGCCAGCTCACGAACTAGCGGGAGGGACAATGAGCAGTTCTTC.

There are many counts of this clonotype. The chain links TRBV5-6 to TRBJ2-7; TRBD2 is a possible D gene (6 bases). The CDR3 spans 14 residues. Germline CDR1 SGHDT, CDR2 YYEEEE. Trimming took off 4 bases at V and 4 bases at J, with 15 bases between the two ends. CDR3 nucleotides: TGTGCCAGCAGCCCGGCGGGGCGGCTTTACGAGCAGTACGTC. It specifies CASSPAGRLYEQYV.

This clonotype was observed a handful of times. This may be a read error, as it is one base from a much larger clone. Here the CDR3 omits its conserved ending phenylalanine or tryptophan, so a read error is the likely source. This rearrangement joins TRBV11-2 to TRBJ2-1; D possibly corresponds to TRBD2 (6 bases). The CDR3 is made up of 13 amino acids. Germline CDR1 is SGHAT and CDR2 is FQNNGV. The V and J ends lost 1 base and 7 bases respectively, with 8 bases between them. The CDR3 is CASSLVLANEQFL. The CDR3 bases are TGTGCCAGCAGCTTAGTACTAGCAAATGAGCAGTTCCTC.

This clonotype showed up many times. The chain links TRBV5-8 to TRBJ2-5; D remains unclear. This CDR3 is built from 14 residues. From germline, CDR1 is SGHTS and CDR2 YDEGEE. Trimming removed 2 bases at V and 3 bases at J, with 11 bases between. CDR3 DNA sequence: TGTGCCAGCAGCTTCAGAGTTACCGAAGAGACCCAGTACTTC. This translates into CASSFRVTEETQYF.